The TCR beta chain under discussion was sequenced for a study of T cells after yellow fever vaccination (dated by TCRdb to the late 2010s). For the wider study: The SMART-Seq v4 Ultra Low Input RNA kit was used to prepare libraries from fractions with low cell numbers. Two healthy male donors, one aged 18 to 30 and one aged 30 to 40 years, were included in the cohort. Bulk TCR alpha and beta repertoires were sequenced longitudinally to track T-cell clones before and after primary and booster YFV17D yellow fever vaccination. Bulk PBMC replicates and cell subsets were isolated from blood drawn at multiple timepoints before and after both primary and secondary immunization. Paper-wide results and their limitations: After the booster, most of the clones that had expanded following primary vaccination were detected again (roughly 96% of CD4 and 80% to 90% of CD8), which suggests that memory was broadly maintained. A small share of clonotypes was detected in both CD4 and CD8 compartments, with the overlap likely arising from convergent recombination. Compared with the primary T-cell response, the secondary T-cell response was weaker but faster, peaking on day 5 rather than day 15. Computational filtering was needed because FACS-sorted repertoires could contain abundant contaminating clonotypes from the bulk population. The study included only a couple of donors, which limits how far the findings can be generalized.

The sequencer listed for this sample is Illumina NovaSeq 6000. TCR cDNA was made using 5'RACE template switching, a step that added a universal primer site and unique molecular identifiers. Priming of cDNA synthesis was performed from both the TCR alpha and TCR beta constant segments. Two PCR steps were used to amplify libraries, with sample barcodes and sequencing adapters being added in the second step. Sequencing of libraries was performed on Illumina HiSeq 2500 (2x100 bp) or NovaSeq (2x150 bp). The study's own analysis went as follows. MIGEC handled demultiplexing of reads and collapsing into UMI consensus sequences, while MiXCR performed V(D)J alignment. Using edgeR on replicate PBMC samples, clonotypes were called vaccine-responding if FDR was below 0.01 and the log2 fold change was above 5 up to day 15. Each bulk clonotype received a CD4 or CD8 identity based on whether the sequenced CD4 or CD8 repertoire contained that clonotype at higher abundance. The raw public data were reprocessed by TCRdb itself: fastp quality trimming at Q25, MiXCR clonotype calling, in-frame beta chains only. Rows with one shared CDR3 protein collapse into an entry with the most common genes and DNA. TCRdb, rather than the study authors, made the V and J calls. This sample holds approximately 240,000 distinct CDR3 sequences; roughly 4% were observed only once. The ten largest clonotypes hold approximately 18% of the sample.

This clonotype was seen ten or more times. Its antigen has not been determined. Per-base quality was not reported, and no clone a single base away is much larger than it. The treatment or condition label on this specimen signifies: live attenuated yellow fever vaccine strain. At every blood-draw timepoint, two biological replicates of bulk PBMCs were collected. A standard Ficoll-Paque protocol was used to isolate PBMCs from peripheral blood. TriZol was used to extract RNA from bulk PBMCs, from CD4 and CD8 fractions, and from dextramer-positive and dextramer-negative fractions. Per the germline V gene, SGHDT is the CDR1 and YYEEEE is the CDR2. CDR3 length: 14 amino acids, cysteine to phenylalanine. The CDR3 DNA has 42 bases and is translated from base 1. V loses 5 bases of germline sequence and J loses 3 bases, and the interval between the two ends is 14 bases.

This specimen consisted of PBMCs, obtained 15 days after the yellow fever booster vaccination. The chain is encoded by TRBV5-6 joined to TRBJ1-2; TRBD1 could be the D gene, as 5 bases match. The clonotype originates from a man in his late teens or twenties who received the YFV17D yellow fever vaccine. DNA sequence: TGTGCCAGCAGATCGGCGGGGCAGGACTATGGCTACACCTTC. Its amino acids are CASRSAGQDYGYTF.